This T cell receptor (beta chain) is from a study of blood T cell repertoires in COVID-19 (TCRdb year 2020). Describing the broader study: Collaborator samples came from the United States, Italy and Spain and covered acute and convalescent phases of COVID-19. The prospective study material was composed of cDNA or gDNA derived from T cells, B-cell-depleted T cells, or PBMCs. Subjects who had been exposed to COVID-19, were actively infected with it, or had recovered from it provided the deeply sampled blood TCRbeta repertoires that made up the dataset. A freely available public database, intended as a resource for researchers studying the immune response to SARS-CoV-2, is where the repertoires were released. The samples were drawn from the first 160 participants of the ongoing ImmuneRACE study and from some 1,300 subjects provided by 6 global collaborators. Sample metadata almost always included a de-identified subject ID, COVID-19 status, age in years and sex. Where available, HLA class I and class II types were obtained from metadata supplied by the sample provider rather than from assay-based typing.

Compared with germline, V lacks 0 bases and J lacks 1 base; bases without a gene match: 0. The CDR3 measures 15 amino acids from cysteine to phenylalanine. Of all the DNA, just the CDR3 is kept, 45 bases in frame from base 1. The germline V gene provides CDR1 LGHNA and CDR2 YSLEER. Study-wide conclusions, independent of this receptor: How much clinical and demographic metadata was included differed by source and by participant, and the metadata was provided uncurated.

This clone was seen more than once but under ten times. The antigen this receptor binds is unknown. Per-base quality was not reported, and no clone a single base away is much larger than it. Other DNA sequences in this specimen translate into the identical CDR3. TCRbeta CDR3 regions were amplified from genomic DNA using the immunoSEQ Assay, a bias-controlled multiplex PCR. The authors processed their data as follows. The number of nucleated cells in each sample was estimated by amplification of reference gene primers within the assay. Sequence reads were collapsed and filtered to measure the absolute abundance of every unique TCRbeta CDR3 rearrangement. For each sample, productive Simpson clonality was calculated as the square root of Simpson's diversity index across productive rearrangements. As stored in TCRdb, this immuneACCESS dataset retains in-frame rearrangements with V and J assigned. A fraction of the clones does not appear; measured against another copy, unresolved V genes explain less than half of the discrepancy, and the remainder lacks a known reason. The V and J calls and the clone size are those of that table, but D and trimming were determined from the DNA. For this sample the table gives about 140,000 clones, of which under 85% were detected only once. The top ten clones comprise 5.5% to 8% of the sample.

Collaborating institutions collected whole blood in K2EDTA tubes following their own protocols. For TCRbeta analysis, collaborators shipped samples as frozen whole blood, isolated PBMCs, or DNA extracted from either of those sample types. The sequence derives from a human donor in a cohort sampled during active COVID-19. The chain is assembled from TRBV4-3 and TRBJ1-3; TRBD1 matches 7 bases in the middle. Material for sequencing was peripheral blood. The CDR3 reads CASSQETGSGNTIYF. Here is the DNA: TGCGCCAGCAGCCAAGAGACAGGGTCTGGAAACACCATATATTTT.